This T cell receptor beta chain came from a study of blood T cell repertoires in COVID-19. Study summary: Some COVID-19 samples were acute and others convalescent; all came from the United States, Italy and Spain. PBMCs, B-cell-depleted T cells, or T cells provided the cDNA or gDNA that made up the material.

V was pared by 5 bases and J by 5 bases, with 5 bases of the junction left unmatched. CDR3 length: 14 amino acids. CDR1 and CDR2 (germline): MNHEY, SMNVEV (reference sequence). Clones were read by immunoSEQ multiplex PCR, and TCRdb kept only the in-frame ones, dropping some. Of some 250,000 clones in the sample, approximately 80% were seen once. Enrollment of patients from Seattle took place during active infection, with longitudinal follow-up. As regards this clone: This specimen includes other DNA sequences encoding the same CDR3.

This rearrangement joins TRBV27 to TRBJ2-1; TRBD1 agrees at 8 bases. Material for sequencing was peripheral blood. The sequence was collected from a woman older than 75 with COVID-19, enrolled during active disease. The CDR3: CASSPRDRNNEQFF. CDR3 bases: TGTGCCAGCAGTCCCCGGGACAGGAACAATGAGCAGTTCTTC.